The 22 T cell receptor beta chains below come from one sample, sequenced in a study of T cell responses to AZD1222 COVID-19 vaccine. Method: immunoSEQ multiplex PCR; TCRdb's copy keeps in-frame clones and lacks some. The table has about 120,000 clones, around 87% seen once. This sample comprised peripheral blood, obtained on day 0 of AZD1222 vaccination. All receptors come from an adult in good health.

The chain is built from TRBV4-3 and TRBJ2-1, with D possibly matching TRBD2 (6 bases). CDR1 is LGHNA, CDR2 YSLEER, per germline. V was trimmed by 0 bases and J by 9 bases, leaving 9 bases between them. The CDR3 extends over 13 amino acids. CDR3 region: CASSQERGTEQFF. Written as DNA, the CDR3 is TGCGCCAGCAGCCAAGAGCGGGGTACTGAGCAGTTCTTC.

V gene TRBV28 combines with J gene TRBJ1-2; no definite D call. Germline V gene data show CDR1 as MDHEN and CDR2 as SYDVKM. The CDR3 runs 15 residues. V was cut by 2 bases and J by 4 bases, with 14 bases left in between. The CDR3 DNA sequence: TGTGCCAGCAGTTTAAGTTCTGGCAGATCCTATGGCTACACCTTC. Amino acids: CASSLSSGRSYGYTF.

The chain uses TRBV6-5 and TRBJ1-2; D call uncertain. CDR3 length equals 13 residues. Per the germline V gene, CDR1 is MNHEY and CDR2 is SVGAGI. V was shortened by 7 bases and J by 8 bases, with 17 bases between the two germline ends. The DNA for the CDR3 is TGTGCCAGCACCCGAACCGGGGAATACGGCTACACCTTC. Its translation is CASTRTGEYGYTF.

The genes are TRBV6-5 and TRBJ2-4, with D possibly matching TRBD1 (6 bases). The CDR3 has 13 residues. Trimming removed 5 bases from V and 6 bases from J, with 11 bases in between. Germline V gives CDR1 MNHEY, CDR2 SVGAGI. The CDR3 region has the DNA TGTGCCAGCAGTACCGGACAGCTAAACATTCAGTACTTC. Translating gives CASSTGQLNIQYF.

V is TRBV7-3 and J is TRBJ2-4; D may match TRBD1 or TRBD2 (5 bases each). The V gene lost 2 bases and the J gene lost 7 bases, with 12 bases spanning the gap. The germline gives CDR1 SGHTA, CDR2 FQGTGA. CDR3 length: 14 residues. DNA of the CDR3: TGTGCCAGCAGCTTAGCGCAGGGCGGGAACATTCAGTACTTC. It translates to CASSLAQGGNIQYF. Looking up the rest from reference TRBV7-3 and TRBJ2-4 gives the full variable domain: GAGVSQTPSNKVTEKGKYVELRCDPISGHTALYWYRQSLGQGPEFLIYFQGTGAADDSGLPNDRFFAVRPEGSVSTLKIQRTERGDSAVYLCASSLAQGGNIQYFGAGTRLSVL.

The chain carries TRBV24-1 and TRBJ2-2, with 8 nucleotides matching TRBD1. The germline V gene encodes CDR1 KGHDR and CDR2 SFDVKD. The CDR3 spans 16 residues. J lost 0 bases, V lost 4 bases, and 3 bases had no gene match. CDR3 DNA sequence: TGTGCCACCAGTGACCGGGACAGGTCGAACACCGGGGAGCTGTTTTTT. Encoded protein: CATSDRDRSNTGELFF.

The chain combines TRBV18 with TRBJ1-3; D is undetermined. V was cut by 8 bases and J by 4 bases, with 15 bases left in between. The CDR3 spans 14 residues. CDR1 is KGHSH, CDR2 LQKENI, per germline. The CDR3 reads CASRNPLRGNTIYF. CDR3 DNA: TGTGCCAGCCGTAACCCTCTTCGGGGAAACACCATATATTTT.

The V gene is TRBV5-1, the J gene TRBJ1-1; the match to TRBD1 covers 7 bases. With 4 bases clipped from V and 0 bases from J, the junction kept 3 bases outside the gene matches. The germline V gene has CDR1 SGHRS and CDR2 YFSETQ. The CDR3 totals 14 residues. The CDR3 reads CASSVGTVNTEAFF. CDR3 in DNA: TGCGCCAGCAGCGTCGGGACAGTGAACACTGAAGCTTTCTTT.

This chain joins TRBV6-6 and TRBJ1-1; D call uncertain. Deletions cut 10 bases from V and 5 bases from J, with 20 bases between. This CDR3 has 14 residues. Germline CDR1 is MNHNY and CDR2 is SVGAGI (reference sequence). The CDR3 reads CATGSTAGLTEAFF. The CDR3 DNA reads as TGTGCCACAGGATCGACGGCAGGTTTGACTGAAGCTTTCTTT.

The chain employs TRBV27 and TRBJ1-1, with unresolved D. The germline V gene encodes CDR1 MNHEY and CDR2 SMNVEV (reference sequence). The CDR3 is 15 amino acids. Trimming took 0 bases from V and 1 from J, leaving 9 bases between them. CDR3 residues: CASSLSGIGNTEAFF. CDR3 DNA sequence: TGTGCCAGCAGTTTATCAGGGATCGGGAACACTGAAGCTTTCTTT.

The J gene is TRBJ1-1, the V gene TRBV9; D might be TRBD1 (6 bases). The germline V gene encodes CDR1 SGDLS and CDR2 YYNGEE. The CDR3 contains 14 residues. V shed 4 bases and J shed 2 bases, with 12 bases lying between them. The CDR3 bases are TGTGCCAGCAGCCCTGGGACACTTAACACTGAAGCTTTCTTT. Amino acid sequence: CASSPGTLNTEAFF.

The chain links TRBV5-3 to TRBJ2-1; TRBD1 matches at 12 bases. TRBV5-3 is marked as an open reading frame, function uncertain. Losses at the gene ends were 4 bases for V and 6 bases for J; bases not matched to a gene: 26. The CDR3 is made up of 22 amino acids. The CDR3 here is CARSEPQPGQGARESRTNEQFF. DNA of the CDR3: TGTGCCAGAAGCGAGCCCCAACCGGGACAGGGGGCGCGGGAAAGTCGGACCAATGAGCAGTTCTTC.

The chain's CDR3 is CASGRAAKNEQFF. CDR3 bases: TGTGCCAGCGGGAGGGCCGCGAAGAATGAGCAGTTCTTC. The rearrangement links TRBV27 to TRBJ2-1; 7 bases line up with TRBD2. Germline CDR1 reads MNHEY; CDR2 reads SMNVEV (reference sequence). V was pared by 8 bases and J by 7 bases, with 8 bases of the junction left unmatched. The CDR3 has 13 residues.

This clone appeared once. The chain recombines TRBV29-1 with TRBJ2-3; the D gene is possibly TRBD2 (6 bases). This CDR3 contains 19 residues. V gave up 1 base and J gave up 7 bases, with 30 bases separating them. Germline-derived CDR1 and CDR2 are SQVTM and ANQGSEA. CDR3 in amino acids: CSVEGPLSSRRGRLNTQYF. CDR3 coding DNA: TGCAGCGTTGAAGGCCCCCTGAGTAGTCGGCGGGGACGCTTAAATACGCAGTATTTT.

The DNA for the CDR3 is TGTGCCAGTAGTATTGGAGCAGGGGGACTGACCGGGGAGCTGTTTTTT. Protein sequence: CASSIGAGGLTGELFF. The chain carries TRBV19 and TRBJ2-2; possibly TRBD1 for D (7 bases). V was cut by 3 bases and J by 5 bases, with 16 bases left in between. Germline V CDR1 and CDR2: LNHDA, SQIVND (reference sequence). The CDR3 runs 16 residues.

The chain recombines TRBV19 with TRBJ2-6; D is unclear. The CDR3 has 14 amino acids. CDR1 LNHDA and CDR2 SQIVND come from the germline V gene (reference sequence). Trimming took off 3 bases at V and 0 bases at J, with 3 bases between the two ends. As DNA, the CDR3 is TGTGCCAGTAGTATCCTCTCTGGGGCCAACGTCCTGACTTTC. Protein: CASSILSGANVLTF. The whole variable domain, filled in from reference TRBV19 and TRBJ2-6, reads DGGITQSPKYLFRKEGQNVTLSCEQNLNHDAMYWYRQDPGQGLRLIYYSQIVNDFQKGDIAEGYSVSREKKESFPLTVTSAQKNPTAFYLCASSILSGANVLTFGAGSRLTVL.

The chain combines TRBV5-4 with TRBJ2-1; TRBD2 matches at 9 bases. Germline assignment: CDR1 SGHNT and CDR2 YYREEE (reference sequence). Unmatched junction bases numbered 3, after V lost 3 bases and J lost 5 bases. The CDR3 extends over 14 amino acids. The DNA for the CDR3 is TGTGCCAGCAGCTCTCGACTAGCGGACAATGAGCAGTTCTTC. Protein: CASSSRLADNEQFF.

The chain has TRBV19 and TRBJ1-3; D is possibly TRBD1 (5 bases). V gave up 5 bases and J gave up 0 bases, with 11 bases separating them. Germline V gene lookup returns CDR1 LNHDA and CDR2 SQIVND (reference sequence). There are 15 residues in the CDR3. The DNA for the CDR3 is TGTGCCAGTAGTCAAACAGGACACTCTGGAAACACCATATATTTT. This codes for CASSQTGHSGNTIYF.

Of note for this clone: One end of the junction fails to match germline, which may point to a read error. This rearrangement joins TRBV6-5 to TRBJ2-1, with TRBD1 matching 9 bases. Germline values: CDR1 MNHEY, CDR2 SVGAGI. The CDR3 totals 14 residues. CDR3 DNA: TGTGCCAGCAGTTACTCGTTTGGACAGGGGCATTGGATCTTC. Translated, it gives CASSYSFGQGHWIF.

The chain links TRBV27 to TRBJ2-6, with D uncertain. The length of the CDR3 is 17 residues. In germline, CDR1 is MNHEY, CDR2 SMNVEV (reference sequence). Trimming shortened V by 4 bases and J by 0 bases, and 13 bases separated the two germline ends. The CDR3 loop is CASSSAGAHSGANVLTF. The CDR3 DNA reads as TGTGCCAGCAGTTCTGCCGGAGCCCACTCTGGGGCCAACGTCCTGACTTTC.

The chain has TRBV24-1 and TRBJ1-5; no reliable D call. The CDR3 extends over 13 amino acids. The germline V and J ends were trimmed by 5 bases and 4 bases, with 8 bases remaining between them. Germline CDR1 reads KGHDR; CDR2 reads SFDVKD. The CDR3 bases are TGTGCCACCAGTGTGGGAGGTAATCAGCCCCAGCATTTT. Protein: CATSVGGNQPQHF.

J is TRBJ1-1 and V is TRBV20-1, with 10 positions matching TRBD1. CDR1 DFQATT and CDR2 SNEGSKA come from the germline V gene (reference sequence). The CDR3 has 11 residues. The CDR3: CVGQGDTEAFF. In DNA form, the CDR3 reads TGCGTCGGACAGGGGGACACTGAAGCTTTCTTT.